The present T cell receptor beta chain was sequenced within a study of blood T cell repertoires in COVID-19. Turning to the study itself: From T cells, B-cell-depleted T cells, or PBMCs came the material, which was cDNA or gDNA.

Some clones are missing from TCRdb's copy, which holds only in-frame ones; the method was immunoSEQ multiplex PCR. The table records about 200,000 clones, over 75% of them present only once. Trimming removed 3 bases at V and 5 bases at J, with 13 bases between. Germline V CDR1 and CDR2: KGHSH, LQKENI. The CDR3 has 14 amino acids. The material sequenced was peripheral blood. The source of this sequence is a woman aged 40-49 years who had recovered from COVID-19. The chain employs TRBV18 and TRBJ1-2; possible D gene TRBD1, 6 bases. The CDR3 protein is CASSPDDRPYGYTF. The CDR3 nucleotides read TGTGCCAGCTCACCCGACGACAGGCCTTATGGCTACACCTTC.